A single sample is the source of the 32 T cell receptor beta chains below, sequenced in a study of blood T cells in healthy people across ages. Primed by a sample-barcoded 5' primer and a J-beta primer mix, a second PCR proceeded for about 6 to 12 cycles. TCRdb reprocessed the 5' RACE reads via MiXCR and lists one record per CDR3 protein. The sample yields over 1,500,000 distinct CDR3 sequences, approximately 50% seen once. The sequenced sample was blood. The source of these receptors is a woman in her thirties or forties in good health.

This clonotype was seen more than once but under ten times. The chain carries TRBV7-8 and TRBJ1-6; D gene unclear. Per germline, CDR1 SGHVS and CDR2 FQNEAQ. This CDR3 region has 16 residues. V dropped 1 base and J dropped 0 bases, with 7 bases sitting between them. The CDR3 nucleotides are TGTGCCAGCAGCTTAGATAGGCTCTCCTATAATTCACCCCTCCACTTT. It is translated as CASSLDRLSYNSPLHF.

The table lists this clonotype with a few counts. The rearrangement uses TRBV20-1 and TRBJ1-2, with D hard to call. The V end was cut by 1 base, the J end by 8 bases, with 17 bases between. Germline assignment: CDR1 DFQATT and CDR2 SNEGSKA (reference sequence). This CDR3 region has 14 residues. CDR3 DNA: TGCAGTGCTAGAGTAGAGGTCGGGATTCGAGGCTACACCTTC. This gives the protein CSARVEVGIRGYTF.

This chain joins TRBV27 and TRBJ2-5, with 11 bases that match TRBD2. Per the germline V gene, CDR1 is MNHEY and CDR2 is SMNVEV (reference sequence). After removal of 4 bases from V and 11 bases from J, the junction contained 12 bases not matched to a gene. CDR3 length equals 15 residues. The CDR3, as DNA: TGTGCCAGCAGTTCGCCTAGCGGGGGGTCCAATGAGCAGTACTTC. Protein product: CASSSPSGGSNEQYF.

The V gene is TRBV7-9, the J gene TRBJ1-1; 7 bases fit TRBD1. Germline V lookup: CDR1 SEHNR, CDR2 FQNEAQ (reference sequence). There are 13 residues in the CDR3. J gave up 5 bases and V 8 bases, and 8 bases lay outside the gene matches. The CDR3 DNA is TGTGCCAGCCTGACAGACAGGGAAACTGAAGCTTTCTTT. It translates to CASLTDRETEAFF.

The CDR3 sequence is CASSQDLARTLSTDTQYF. In DNA form, the CDR3 reads TGCGCCAGCAGCCAAGATTTGGCACGGACCCTTAGCACAGATACGCAGTATTTT. V is TRBV4-1 and J is TRBJ2-3; D ambiguous. Trimming stripped 0 bases from V and 0 bases from J, with 16 bases between. Germline CDR1 MGHRA, CDR2 YSYEKL. CDR3 length: 18 amino acids.

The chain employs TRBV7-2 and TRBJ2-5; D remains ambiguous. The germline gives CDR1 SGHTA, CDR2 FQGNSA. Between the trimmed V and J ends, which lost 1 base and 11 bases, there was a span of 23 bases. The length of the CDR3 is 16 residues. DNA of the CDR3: TGTGCCAGCAGCTTAGAGTCTGGGCGCCTAAACAATGAGCAGTACTTC. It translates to CASSLESGRLNNEQYF.

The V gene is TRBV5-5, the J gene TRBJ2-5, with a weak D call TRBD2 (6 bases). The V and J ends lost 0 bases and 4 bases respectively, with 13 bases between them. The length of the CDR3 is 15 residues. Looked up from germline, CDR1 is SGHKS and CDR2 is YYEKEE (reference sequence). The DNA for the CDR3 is TGTGCCAGCAGCTTGGTCCCGGGAGAGATAGAGACCCAGTACTTC. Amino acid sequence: CASSLVPGEIETQYF.

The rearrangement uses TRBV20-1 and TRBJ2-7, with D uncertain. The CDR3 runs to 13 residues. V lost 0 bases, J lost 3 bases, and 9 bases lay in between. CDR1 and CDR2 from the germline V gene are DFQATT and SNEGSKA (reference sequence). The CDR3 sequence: CSARDSAGYEQYF. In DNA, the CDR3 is TGCAGTGCTAGAGATTCCGCCGGCTACGAGCAGTACTTC.

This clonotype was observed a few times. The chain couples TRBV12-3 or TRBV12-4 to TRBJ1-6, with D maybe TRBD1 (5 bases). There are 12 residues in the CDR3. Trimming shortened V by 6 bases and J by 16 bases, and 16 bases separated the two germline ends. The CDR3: CASRKGLLELHF. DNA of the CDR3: TGTGCCAGCAGAAAGGGGCTTTTAGAGCTCCACTTT.

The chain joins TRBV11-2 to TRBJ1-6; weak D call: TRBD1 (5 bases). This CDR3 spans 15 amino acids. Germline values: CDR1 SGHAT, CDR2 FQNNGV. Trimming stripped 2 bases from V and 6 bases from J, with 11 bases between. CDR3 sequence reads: CASSLIAGTNSPLHF. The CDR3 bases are TGTGCCAGCAGCTTAATCGCAGGGACTAATTCACCCCTCCACTTT.

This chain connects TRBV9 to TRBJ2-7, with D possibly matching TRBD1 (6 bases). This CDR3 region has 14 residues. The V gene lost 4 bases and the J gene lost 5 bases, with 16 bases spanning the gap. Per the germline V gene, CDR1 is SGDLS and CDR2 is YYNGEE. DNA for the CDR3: TGTGCCAGCAGCCCGAGAGCAGGGGTTAACGAGCAGTACTTC. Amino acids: CASSPRAGVNEQYF.

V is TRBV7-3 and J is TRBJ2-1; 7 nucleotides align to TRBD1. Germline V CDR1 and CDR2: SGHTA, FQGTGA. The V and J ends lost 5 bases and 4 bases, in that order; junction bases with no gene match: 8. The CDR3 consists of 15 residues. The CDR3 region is CASSLEGTEYNEQFF. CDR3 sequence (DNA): TGTGCCAGCAGCCTCGAGGGGACAGAGTACAATGAGCAGTTCTTC.

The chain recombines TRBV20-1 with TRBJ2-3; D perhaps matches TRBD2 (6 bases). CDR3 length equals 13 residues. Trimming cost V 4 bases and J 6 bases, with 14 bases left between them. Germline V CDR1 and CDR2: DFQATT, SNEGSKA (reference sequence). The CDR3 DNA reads TGCAGTGCTACGGACCCCCGGGAGGATACGCAGTATTTT. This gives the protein CSATDPREDTQYF.

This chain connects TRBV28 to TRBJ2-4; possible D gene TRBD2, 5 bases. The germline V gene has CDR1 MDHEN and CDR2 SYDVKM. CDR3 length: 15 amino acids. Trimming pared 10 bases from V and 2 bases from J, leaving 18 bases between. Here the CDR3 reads CATTREFVSKNIQYF. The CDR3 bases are TGTGCCACCACCCGGGAATTCGTGTCCAAAAACATTCAGTACTTC. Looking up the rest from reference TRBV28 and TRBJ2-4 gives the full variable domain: DVKVTQSSRYLVKRTGEKVFLECVQDMDHENMFWYRQDPGLGLRLIYFSYDVKMKEKGDIPEGYSVSREKKERFSLILESASTNQTSMYLCATTREFVSKNIQYFGAGTRLSVL.

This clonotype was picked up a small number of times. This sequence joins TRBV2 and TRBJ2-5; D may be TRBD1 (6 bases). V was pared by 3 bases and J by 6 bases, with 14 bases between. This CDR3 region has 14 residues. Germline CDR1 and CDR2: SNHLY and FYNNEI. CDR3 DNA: TGTGCCAGCAGTGAGGGGCAGGGGTTCAAGACCCAGTACTTC. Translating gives CASSEGQGFKTQYF.

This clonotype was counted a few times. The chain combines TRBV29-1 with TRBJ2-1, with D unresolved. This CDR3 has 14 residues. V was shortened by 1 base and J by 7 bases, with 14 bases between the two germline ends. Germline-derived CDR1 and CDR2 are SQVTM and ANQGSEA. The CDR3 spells CSVEAHRGENEQFF. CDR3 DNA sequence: TGCAGCGTTGAAGCCCACCGAGGAGAGAATGAGCAGTTCTTC.

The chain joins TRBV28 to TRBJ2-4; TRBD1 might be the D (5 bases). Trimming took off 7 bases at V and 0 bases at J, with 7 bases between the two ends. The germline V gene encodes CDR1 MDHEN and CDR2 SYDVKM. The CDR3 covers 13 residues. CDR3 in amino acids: CASNGQAKNIQYF. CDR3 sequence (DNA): TGTGCCAGCAATGGACAAGCCAAAAACATTCAGTACTTC.

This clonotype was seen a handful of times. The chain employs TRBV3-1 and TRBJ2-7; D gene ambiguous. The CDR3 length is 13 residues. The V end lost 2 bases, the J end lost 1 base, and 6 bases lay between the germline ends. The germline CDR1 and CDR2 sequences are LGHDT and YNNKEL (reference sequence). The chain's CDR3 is CASSQPVSYEQYF. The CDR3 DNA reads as TGTGCCAGCAGCCAACCGGTGTCCTACGAGCAGTACTTC.

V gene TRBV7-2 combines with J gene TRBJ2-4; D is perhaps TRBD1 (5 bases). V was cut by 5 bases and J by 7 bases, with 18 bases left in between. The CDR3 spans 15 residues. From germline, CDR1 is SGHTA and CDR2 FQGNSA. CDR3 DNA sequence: TGTGCCAGCAGCGGCCCGACAGACCAGAACAACATTCAGTACTTC. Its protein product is CASSGPTDQNNIQYF.

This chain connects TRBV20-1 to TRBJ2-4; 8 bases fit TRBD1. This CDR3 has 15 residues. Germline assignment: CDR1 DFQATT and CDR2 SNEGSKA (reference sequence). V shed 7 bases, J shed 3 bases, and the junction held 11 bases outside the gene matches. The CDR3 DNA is TGCAGTGGAAGGGGGCAGGGGGCGGGCAAAAACATTCAGTACTTC. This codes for CSGRGQGAGKNIQYF.

CDR3 in amino acids: CASSPTRGSTEAFF. CDR3 coding DNA: TGTGCCAGCAGCCCAACCCGGGGGTCCACTGAAGCTTTCTTT. This rearrangement joins TRBV11-1 to TRBJ1-1, with D perhaps matching TRBD1 (5 bases). V was clipped by 5 bases and J by 4 bases, with 14 bases between them. The V gene's germline CDR1 is SGHAT and CDR2 FQDESV (reference sequence). The length of the CDR3 is 14 residues.

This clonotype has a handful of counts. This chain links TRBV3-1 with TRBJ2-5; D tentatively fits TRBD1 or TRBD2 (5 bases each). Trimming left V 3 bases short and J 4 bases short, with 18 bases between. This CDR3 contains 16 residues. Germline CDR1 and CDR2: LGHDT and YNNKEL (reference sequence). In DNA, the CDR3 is TGTGCCAGCAGCCAGTTGACAGCTCTGGCGGGAGAGACCCAGTACTTC. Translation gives CASSQLTALAGETQYF.

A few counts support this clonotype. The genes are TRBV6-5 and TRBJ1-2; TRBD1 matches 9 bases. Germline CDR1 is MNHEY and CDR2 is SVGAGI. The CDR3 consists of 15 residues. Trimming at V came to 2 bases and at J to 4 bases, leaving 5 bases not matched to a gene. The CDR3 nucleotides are TGTGCCAGCAGTTACGGGACAGGGTTCTTCTATGGCTACACCTTC. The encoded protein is CASSYGTGFFYGYTF.

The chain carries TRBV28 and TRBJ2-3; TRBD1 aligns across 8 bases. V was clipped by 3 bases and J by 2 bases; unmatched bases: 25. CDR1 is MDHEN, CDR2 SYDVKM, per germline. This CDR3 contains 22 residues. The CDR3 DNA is TGTGCCAGCAGTTTTATTTCTCCCGTCCGATCTGGGGGACAGGCTTACACAGATACGCAGTATTTT. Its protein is CASSFISPVRSGGQAYTDTQYF.

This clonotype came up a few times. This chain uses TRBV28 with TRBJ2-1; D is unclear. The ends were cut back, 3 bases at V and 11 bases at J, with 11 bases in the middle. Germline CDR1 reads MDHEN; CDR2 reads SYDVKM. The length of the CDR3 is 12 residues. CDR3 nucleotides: TGTGCCAGCAGTTTGGCGGCGGAGAAGCAGTTCTTC. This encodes CASSLAAEKQFF.

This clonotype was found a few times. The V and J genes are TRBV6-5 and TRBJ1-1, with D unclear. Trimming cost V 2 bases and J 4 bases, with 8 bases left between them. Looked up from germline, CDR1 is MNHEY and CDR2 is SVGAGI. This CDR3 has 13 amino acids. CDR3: CASSYSTLTEAFF. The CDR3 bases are TGTGCCAGCAGTTACAGCACTCTCACTGAAGCTTTCTTT.

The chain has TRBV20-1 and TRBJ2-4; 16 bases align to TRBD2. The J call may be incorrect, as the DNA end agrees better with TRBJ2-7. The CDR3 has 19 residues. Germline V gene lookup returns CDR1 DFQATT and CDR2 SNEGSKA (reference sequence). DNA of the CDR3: TGCAGTGCTAGAGATCGGGGACTAGCGGGGGGGACCTTCACCTACGAGCAGTACTTC. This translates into CSARDRGLAGGTFTYEQYF.

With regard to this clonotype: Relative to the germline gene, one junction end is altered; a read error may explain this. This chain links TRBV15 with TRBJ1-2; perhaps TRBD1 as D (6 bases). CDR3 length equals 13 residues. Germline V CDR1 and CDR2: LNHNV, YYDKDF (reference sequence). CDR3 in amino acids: CTTSRDTVKGYTF. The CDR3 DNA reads TGTACCACCAGCAGGGACACGGTGAAAGGCTACACCTTC.

CDR3 in DNA: TGCGCCAGCAGCCAACCGGGACAGAAAAACACTGAAGCTTTCTTT. Residues: CASSQPGQKNTEAFF. The rearrangement uses TRBV4-3 and TRBJ1-1; TRBD1 aligns across 7 bases. This CDR3 contains 15 residues. Germline V gene lookup returns CDR1 LGHNA and CDR2 YSLEER. V was clipped by 2 bases and J by 2 bases; unmatched bases: 5.

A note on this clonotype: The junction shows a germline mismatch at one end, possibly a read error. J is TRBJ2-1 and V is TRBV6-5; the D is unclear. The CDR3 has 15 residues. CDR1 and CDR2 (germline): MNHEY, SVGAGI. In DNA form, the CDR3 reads TGTGCCCGCAGCCAAGACCGGAGCTCCTACAATGAGCAGTTCTTC. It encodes CARSQDRSSYNEQFF.

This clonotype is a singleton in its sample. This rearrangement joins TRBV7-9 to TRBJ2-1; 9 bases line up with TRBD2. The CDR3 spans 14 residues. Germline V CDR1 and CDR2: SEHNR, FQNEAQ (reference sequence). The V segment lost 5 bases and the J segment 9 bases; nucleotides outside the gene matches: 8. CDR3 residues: CASSVGGGAIEQFF. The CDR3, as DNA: TGTGCCAGCAGCGTAGGCGGGGGGGCTATTGAGCAGTTCTTC.

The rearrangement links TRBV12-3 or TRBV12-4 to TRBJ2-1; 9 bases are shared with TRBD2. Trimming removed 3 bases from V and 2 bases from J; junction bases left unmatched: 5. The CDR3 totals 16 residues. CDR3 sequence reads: CASSLPGGGAYNEQFF. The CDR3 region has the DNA TGTGCCAGCAGTTTGCCGGGCGGGGGGGCCTACAATGAGCAGTTCTTC.